This T cell receptor beta chain was identified during a study of CD8 T cells in ankylosing spondylitis. Study outcomes and limitations: Peripheral blood held disease-linked clones only at relatively low frequency, and these were CD8+. Reportedly, matched ankylosing spondylitis synovial fluid was significantly enriched for disease-linked clones. A motif of fewer than ten highly homologous TCR beta variants was seen as apparently characteristic of ankylosing spondylitis blood.

Germline V gives CDR1 SGHAT, CDR2 FQNNGV. CDR3 length: 16 amino acids. V dropped 1 base and J dropped 0 bases, with 13 bases sitting between them. This clonotype was seen more than once but under ten times. What it binds is not known. By quantitative 5'-RACE with molecular barcodes, the TCR beta libraries were made. TCRdb analysed the 5' RACE reads with MiXCR anew, one entry per CDR3 protein. This sample yields around 770,000 distinct CDR3 sequences, of which around 17% are seen a single time; about 20% belongs to the top ten. The source material was blood, either unsorted or a sorted T cell fraction (not recorded which). The receptor was isolated from a male donor with ankylosing spondylitis. V is TRBV11-2 and J is TRBJ2-7; TRBD2 is a possible D gene (6 bases). CDR3 residues: CASSLGGDWISYEQYF. DNA for the CDR3: TGTGCCAGCAGCTTAGGGGGGGACTGGATCTCCTACGAGCAGTACTTC.